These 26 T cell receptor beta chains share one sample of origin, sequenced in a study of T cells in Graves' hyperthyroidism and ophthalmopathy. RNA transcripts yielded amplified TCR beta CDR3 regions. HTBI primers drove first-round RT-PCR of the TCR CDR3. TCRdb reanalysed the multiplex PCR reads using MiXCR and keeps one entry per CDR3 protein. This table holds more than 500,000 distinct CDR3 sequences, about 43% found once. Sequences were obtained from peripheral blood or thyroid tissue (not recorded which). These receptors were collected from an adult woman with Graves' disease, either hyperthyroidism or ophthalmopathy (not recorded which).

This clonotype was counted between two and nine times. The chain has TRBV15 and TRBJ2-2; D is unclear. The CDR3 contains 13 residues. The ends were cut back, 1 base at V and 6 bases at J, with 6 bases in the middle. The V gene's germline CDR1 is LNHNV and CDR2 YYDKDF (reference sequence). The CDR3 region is CATSRGFPGELFF. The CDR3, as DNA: TGTGCCACCAGCAGAGGGTTCCCCGGGGAGCTGTTTTTT.

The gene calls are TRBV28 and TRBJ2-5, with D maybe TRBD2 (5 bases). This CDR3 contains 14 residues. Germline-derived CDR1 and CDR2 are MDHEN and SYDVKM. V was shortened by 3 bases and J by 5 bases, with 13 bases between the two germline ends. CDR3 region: CASSFGSRRETQYF. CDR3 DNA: TGTGCCAGCAGTTTTGGGTCTCGGAGGGAGACCCAGTACTTC.

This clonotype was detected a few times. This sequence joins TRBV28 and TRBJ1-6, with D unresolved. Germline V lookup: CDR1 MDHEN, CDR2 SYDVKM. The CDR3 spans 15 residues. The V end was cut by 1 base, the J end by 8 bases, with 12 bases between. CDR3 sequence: CASSLYSGRDSPLHF. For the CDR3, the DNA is TGTGCCAGCAGTTTATACTCAGGTCGGGATTCACCCCTCCACTTT.

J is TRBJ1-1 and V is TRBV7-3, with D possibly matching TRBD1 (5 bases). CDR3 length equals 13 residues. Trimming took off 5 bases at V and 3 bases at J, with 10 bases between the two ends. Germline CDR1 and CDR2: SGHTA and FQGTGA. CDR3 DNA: TGTGCCAGCAGCCAGGAAGGGGACACTGAAGCTTTCTTT. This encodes CASSQEGDTEAFF.

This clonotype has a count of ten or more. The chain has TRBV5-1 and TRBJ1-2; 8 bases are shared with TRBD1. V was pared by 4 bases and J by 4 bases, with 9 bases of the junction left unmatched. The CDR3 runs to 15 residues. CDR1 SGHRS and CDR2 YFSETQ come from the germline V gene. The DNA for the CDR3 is TGCGCCAGCAGCCAGGGGGCCCCAGGGGGCTATGGCTACACCTTC. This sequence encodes CASSQGAPGGYGYTF.

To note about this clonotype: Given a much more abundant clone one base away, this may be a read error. In DNA form, the CDR3 reads TGTGCCAGCAGTGCTCACCTTCTCGGGCCGGACTCACCCCTCCACTTT. Its protein is CASSAHLLGPDSPLHF. The chain links TRBV25-1 to TRBJ1-6; D uncertain. Germline CDR1 reads MGHDK; CDR2 reads SYGVNS. There are 16 residues in the CDR3. Trimming pared 4 bases from V and 10 bases from J, leaving 20 bases between.

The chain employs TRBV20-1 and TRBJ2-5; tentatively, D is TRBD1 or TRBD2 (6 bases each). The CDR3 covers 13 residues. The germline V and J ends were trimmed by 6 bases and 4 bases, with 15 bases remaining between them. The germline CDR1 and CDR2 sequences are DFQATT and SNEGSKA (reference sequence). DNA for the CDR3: TGCAGTGCAAAGGGGGACTCGAGAGAGACCCAGTACTTC. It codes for CSAKGDSRETQYF.

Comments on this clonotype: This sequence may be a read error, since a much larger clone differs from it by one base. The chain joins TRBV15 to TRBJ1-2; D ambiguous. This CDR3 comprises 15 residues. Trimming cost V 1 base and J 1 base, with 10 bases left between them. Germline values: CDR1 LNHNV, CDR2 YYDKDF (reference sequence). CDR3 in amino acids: CATSRGREGNYGYTF. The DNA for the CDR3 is TGTGCCACCAGCAGAGGTAGGGAGGGTAACTATGGCTACACCTTC.

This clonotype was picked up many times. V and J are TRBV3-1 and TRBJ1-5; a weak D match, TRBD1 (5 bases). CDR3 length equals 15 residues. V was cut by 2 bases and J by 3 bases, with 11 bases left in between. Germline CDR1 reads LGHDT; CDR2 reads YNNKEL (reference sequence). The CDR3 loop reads CASSQSTGINQPQHF. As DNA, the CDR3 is TGTGCCAGCAGCCAATCCACAGGAATCAATCAGCCCCAGCATTTT.

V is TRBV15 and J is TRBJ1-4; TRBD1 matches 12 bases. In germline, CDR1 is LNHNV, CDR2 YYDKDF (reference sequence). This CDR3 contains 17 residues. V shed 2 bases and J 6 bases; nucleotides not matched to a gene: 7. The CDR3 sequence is CATSRLGDRGPYEKLFF. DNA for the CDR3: TGTGCCACCAGCAGATTAGGGGACAGGGGGCCTTATGAAAAACTGTTTTTT.

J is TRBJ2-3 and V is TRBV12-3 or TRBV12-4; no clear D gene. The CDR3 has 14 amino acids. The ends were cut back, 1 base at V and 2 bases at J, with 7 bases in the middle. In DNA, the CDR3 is TGTGCCAGCAGTTTAGTAGGGAACACAGATACGCAGTATTTT. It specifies CASSLVGNTDTQYF.

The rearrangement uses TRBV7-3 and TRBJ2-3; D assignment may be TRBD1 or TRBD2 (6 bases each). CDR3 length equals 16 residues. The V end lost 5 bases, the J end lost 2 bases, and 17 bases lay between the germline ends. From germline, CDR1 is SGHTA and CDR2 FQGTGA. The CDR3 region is CASSILGGIDTDTQYF. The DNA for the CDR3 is TGTGCCAGCAGCATACTAGGGGGGATCGACACAGATACGCAGTATTTT.

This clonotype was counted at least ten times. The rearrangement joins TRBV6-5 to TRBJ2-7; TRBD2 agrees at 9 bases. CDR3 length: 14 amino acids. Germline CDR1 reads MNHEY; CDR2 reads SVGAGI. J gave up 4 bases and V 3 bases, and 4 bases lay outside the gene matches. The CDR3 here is CASSYWREGYEQYF. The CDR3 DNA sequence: TGTGCCAGCAGTTATTGGCGGGAGGGTTACGAGCAGTACTTC.

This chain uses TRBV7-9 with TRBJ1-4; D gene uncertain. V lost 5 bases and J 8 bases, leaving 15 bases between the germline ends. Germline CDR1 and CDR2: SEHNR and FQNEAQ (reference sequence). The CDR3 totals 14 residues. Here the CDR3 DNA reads TGTGCCAGCAGCCAGCGCGGCATGGGGGAAAAACTGTTTTTT. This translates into CASSQRGMGEKLFF.

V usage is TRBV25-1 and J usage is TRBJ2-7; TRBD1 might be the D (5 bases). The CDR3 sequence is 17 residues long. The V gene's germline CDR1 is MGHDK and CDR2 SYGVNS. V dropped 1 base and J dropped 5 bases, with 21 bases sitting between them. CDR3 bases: TGTGCCAGCAGTGAATCCTACTGGTCAGGGTCTCGCGACGAGCAGTACTTC. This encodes CASSESYWSGSRDEQYF.

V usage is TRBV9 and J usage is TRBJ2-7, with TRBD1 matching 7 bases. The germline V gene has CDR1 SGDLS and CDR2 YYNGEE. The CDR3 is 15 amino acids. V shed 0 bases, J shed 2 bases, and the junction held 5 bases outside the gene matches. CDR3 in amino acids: CASSVGHGTAYEQYF. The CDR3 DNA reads TGTGCCAGCAGCGTAGGACATGGGACAGCCTACGAGCAGTACTTC.

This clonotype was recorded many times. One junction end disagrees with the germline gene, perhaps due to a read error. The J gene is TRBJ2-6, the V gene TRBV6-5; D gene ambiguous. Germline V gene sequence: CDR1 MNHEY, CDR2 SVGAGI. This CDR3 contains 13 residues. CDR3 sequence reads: CASSYSRANVLTF. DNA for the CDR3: TGTGCCAGCAGTTACTCTAGGGCCAACGTCCTGACTTTC.

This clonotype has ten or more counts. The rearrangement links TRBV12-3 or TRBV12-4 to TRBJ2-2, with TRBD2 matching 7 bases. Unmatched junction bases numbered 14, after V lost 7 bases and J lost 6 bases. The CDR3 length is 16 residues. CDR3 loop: CASTILGREIAGELFF. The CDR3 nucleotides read TGTGCCAGCACCATACTAGGGCGGGAGATCGCCGGGGAGCTGTTTTTT.

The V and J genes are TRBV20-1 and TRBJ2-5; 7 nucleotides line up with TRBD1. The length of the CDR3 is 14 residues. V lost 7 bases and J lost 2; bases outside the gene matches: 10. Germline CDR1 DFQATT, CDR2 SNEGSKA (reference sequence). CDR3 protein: CSVQTGTLQETQYF. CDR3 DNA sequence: TGCAGTGTCCAGACAGGGACATTACAAGAGACCCAGTACTTC.

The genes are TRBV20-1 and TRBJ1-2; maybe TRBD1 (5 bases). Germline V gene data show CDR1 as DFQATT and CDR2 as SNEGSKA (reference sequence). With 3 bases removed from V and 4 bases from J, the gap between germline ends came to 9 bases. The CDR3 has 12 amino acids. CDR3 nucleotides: TGCAGTGCTAGTCCTGGGGGCTATGGCTACACCTTC. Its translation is CSASPGGYGYTF.

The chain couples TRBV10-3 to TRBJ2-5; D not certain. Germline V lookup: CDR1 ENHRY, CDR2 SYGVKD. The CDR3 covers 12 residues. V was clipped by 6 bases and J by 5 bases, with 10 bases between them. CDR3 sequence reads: CAIREHGETQYF. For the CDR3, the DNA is TGTGCCATCAGGGAGCACGGGGAGACCCAGTACTTC.

The CDR3 bases are TGTGCCAGCAGTGGGCCGTTAGCGGGTCAGCCCCAGCATTTT. As protein: CASSGPLAGQPQHF. This rearrangement joins TRBV9 to TRBJ1-5, with unresolved D. V lost 5 bases, J lost 6 bases, and 15 bases lay in between. CDR1 and CDR2 (germline): SGDLS, YYNGEE. CDR3 length equals 14 residues.

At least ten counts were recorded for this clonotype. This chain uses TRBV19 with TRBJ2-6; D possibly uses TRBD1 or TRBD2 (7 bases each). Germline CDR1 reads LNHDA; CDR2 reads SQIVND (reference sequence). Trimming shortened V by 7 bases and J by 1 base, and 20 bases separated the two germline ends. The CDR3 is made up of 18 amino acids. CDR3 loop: CASTPSGRGGSGANVLTF. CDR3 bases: TGTGCCAGTACCCCCTCGGGCAGGGGGGGATCTGGGGCCAACGTCCTGACTTTC.

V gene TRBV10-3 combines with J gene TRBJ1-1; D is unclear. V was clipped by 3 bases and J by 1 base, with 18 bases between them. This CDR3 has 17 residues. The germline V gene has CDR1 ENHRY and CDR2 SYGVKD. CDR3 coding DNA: TGTGCCATCAGTGATAAGGGAAAACAGAGTTGGAACACTGAAGCTTTCTTT. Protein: CAISDKGKQSWNTEAFF.

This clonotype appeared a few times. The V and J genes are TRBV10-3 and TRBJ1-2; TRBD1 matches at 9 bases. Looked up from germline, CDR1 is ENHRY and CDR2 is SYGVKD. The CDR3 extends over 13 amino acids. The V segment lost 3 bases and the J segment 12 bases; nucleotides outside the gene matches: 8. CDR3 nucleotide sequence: TGTGCCATCAGTGACGGGACAGGGTATTATAACACCTTC. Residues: CAISDGTGYYNTF.

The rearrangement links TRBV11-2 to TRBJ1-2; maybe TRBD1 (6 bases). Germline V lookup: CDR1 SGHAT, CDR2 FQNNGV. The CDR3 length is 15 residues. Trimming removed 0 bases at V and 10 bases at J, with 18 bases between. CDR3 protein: CASSLDSGTLSDYTF. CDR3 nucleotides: TGTGCCAGCAGCTTAGATAGCGGGACACTTAGTGACTACACCTTC.